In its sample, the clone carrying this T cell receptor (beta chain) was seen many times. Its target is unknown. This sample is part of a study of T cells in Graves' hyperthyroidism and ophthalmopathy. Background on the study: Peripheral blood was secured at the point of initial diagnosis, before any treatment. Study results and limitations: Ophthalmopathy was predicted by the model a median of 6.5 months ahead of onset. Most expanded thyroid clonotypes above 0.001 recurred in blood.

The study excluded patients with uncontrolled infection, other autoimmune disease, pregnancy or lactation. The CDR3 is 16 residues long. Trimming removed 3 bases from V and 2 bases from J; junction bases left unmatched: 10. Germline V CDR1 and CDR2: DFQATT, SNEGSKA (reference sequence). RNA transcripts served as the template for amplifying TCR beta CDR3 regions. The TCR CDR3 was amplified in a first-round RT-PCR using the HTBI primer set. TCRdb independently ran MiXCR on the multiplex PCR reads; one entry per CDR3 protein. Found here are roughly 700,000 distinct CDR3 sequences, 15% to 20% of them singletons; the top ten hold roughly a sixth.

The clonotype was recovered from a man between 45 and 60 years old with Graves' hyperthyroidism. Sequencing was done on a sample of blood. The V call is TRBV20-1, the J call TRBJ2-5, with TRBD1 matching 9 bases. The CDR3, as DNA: TGCAGTGCTAGCGTCTACGGGACAGGGTCGCAAGAGACCCAGTACTTC. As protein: CSASVYGTGSQETQYF.